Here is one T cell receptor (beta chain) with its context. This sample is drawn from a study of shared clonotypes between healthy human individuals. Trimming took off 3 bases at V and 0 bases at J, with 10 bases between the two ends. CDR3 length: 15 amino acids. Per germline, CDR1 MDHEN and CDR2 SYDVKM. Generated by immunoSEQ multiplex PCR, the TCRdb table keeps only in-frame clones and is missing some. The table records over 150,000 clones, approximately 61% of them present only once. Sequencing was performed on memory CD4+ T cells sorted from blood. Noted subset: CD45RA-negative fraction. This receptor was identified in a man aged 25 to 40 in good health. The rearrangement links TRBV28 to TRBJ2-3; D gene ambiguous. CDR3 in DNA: TGTGCCAGCAGTTTTGACAAATCTAGCACAGATACGCAGTATTTT. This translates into CASSFDKSSTDTQYF.